The following is a TCR beta chain sequence with its context. Other nucleotide sequences in the sample specify the same CDR3. This sample is drawn from a study of control samples from healthy donors and cancer patients. Sequencing was performed with immunoSEQ multiplex PCR; in TCRdb, only in-frame clones are kept and a portion is missing. The sample holds some 220,000 clones, roughly 94% seen once. The V gene end was trimmed by 3 bases and the J gene end by 4 bases; junction bases not matched to a gene: 3. CDR3 length equals 14 residues. Germline values: CDR1 LNHDA, CDR2 SQIVND (reference sequence). The TCR comes from a man over 45 in good health. The V call is TRBV19, the J call TRBJ1-5, with 7 bases that match TRBD1. The specimen sequenced was blood. This chain's CDR3 is CASSIEQGNQPQHF. CDR3 DNA: TGTGCCAGTAGTATTGAACAGGGGAATCAGCCCCAGCATTTT.